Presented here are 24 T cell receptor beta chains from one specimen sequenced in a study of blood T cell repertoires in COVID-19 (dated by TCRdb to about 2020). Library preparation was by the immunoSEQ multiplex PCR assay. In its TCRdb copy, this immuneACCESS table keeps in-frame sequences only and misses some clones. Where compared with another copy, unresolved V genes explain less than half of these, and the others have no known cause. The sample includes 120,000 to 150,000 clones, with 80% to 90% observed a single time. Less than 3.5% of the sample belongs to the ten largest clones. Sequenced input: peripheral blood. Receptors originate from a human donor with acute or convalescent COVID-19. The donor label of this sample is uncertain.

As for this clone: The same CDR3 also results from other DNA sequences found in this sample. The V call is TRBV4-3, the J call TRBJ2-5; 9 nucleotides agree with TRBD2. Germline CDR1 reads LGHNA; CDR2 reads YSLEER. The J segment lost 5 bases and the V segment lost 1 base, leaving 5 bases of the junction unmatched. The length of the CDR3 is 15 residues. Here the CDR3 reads CASSQGVAGVETQYF. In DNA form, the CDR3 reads TGCGCCAGCAGCCAAGGGGTAGCGGGGGTGGAGACCCAGTACTTC.

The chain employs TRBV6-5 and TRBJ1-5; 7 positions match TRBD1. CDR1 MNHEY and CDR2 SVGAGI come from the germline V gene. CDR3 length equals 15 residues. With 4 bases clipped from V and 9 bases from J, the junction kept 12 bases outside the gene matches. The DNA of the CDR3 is TGTGCCAGCAGTTCCGGGCAGGGGGTTGGTCGGCCCCAGCATTTT. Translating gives CASSSGQGVGRPQHF.

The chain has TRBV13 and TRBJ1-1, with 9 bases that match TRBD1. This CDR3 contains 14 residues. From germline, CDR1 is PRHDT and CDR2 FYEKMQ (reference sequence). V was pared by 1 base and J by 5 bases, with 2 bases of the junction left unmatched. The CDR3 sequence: CASSLETGGTEAFF. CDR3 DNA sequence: TGTGCCAGCAGCTTAGAGACAGGGGGGACTGAAGCTTTCTTT.

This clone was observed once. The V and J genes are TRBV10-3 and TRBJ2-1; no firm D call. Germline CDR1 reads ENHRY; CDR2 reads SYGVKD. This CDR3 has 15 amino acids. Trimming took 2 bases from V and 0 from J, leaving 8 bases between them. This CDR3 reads CAISENTRSYNEQFF. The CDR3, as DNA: TGTGCCATCAGTGAGAACACCCGCTCCTACAATGAGCAGTTCTTC.

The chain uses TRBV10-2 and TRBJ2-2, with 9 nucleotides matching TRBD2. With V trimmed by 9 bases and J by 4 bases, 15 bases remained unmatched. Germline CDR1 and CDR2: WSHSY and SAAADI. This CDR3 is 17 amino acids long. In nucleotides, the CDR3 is TGCGCCAGTAGCCCGCCTGCGGGGGGGCTCAGCACCGGGGAGCTGTTTTTT. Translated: CASSPPAGGLSTGELFF.

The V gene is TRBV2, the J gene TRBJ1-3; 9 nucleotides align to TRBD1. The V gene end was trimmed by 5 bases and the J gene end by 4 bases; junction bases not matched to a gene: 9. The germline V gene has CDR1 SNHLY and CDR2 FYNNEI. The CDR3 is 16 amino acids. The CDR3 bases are TGTGCCAGCAGTCTGATACAGGGGGCTGGCGGAAACACCATATATTTT. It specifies CASSLIQGAGGNTIYF. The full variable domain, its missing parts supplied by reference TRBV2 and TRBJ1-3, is EPEVTQTPSHQVTQMGQEVILRCVPISNHLYFYWYRQILGQKVEFLVSFYNNEISEKSEIFDDQFSVERPDGSNFTLKIRSTKLEDSAMYFCASSLIQGAGGNTIYFGEGSWLTVV.

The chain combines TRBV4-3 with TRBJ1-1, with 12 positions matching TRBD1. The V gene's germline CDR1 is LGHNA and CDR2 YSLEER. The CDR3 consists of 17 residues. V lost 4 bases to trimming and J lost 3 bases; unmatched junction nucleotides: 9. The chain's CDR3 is CASSPYGTGGLDTEAFF. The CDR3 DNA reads TGCGCCAGCAGCCCTTACGGGACAGGGGGCCTGGACACTGAAGCTTTCTTT.

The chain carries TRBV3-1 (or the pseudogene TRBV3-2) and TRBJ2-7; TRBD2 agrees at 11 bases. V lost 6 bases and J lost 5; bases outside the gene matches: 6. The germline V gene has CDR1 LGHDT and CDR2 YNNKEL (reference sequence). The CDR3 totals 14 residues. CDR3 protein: CASRASGRWDEQYV. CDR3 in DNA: TGTGCCAGCAGGGCTAGCGGGAGGTGGGACGAGCAGTACGTC.

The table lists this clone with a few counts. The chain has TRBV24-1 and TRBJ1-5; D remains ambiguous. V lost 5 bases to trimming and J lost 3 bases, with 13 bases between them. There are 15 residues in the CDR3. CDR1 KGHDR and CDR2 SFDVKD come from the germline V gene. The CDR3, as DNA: TGTGCCACCAGTGCCTCCTCCGGGGACAATCAGCCCCAGCATTTT. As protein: CATSASSGDNQPQHF.

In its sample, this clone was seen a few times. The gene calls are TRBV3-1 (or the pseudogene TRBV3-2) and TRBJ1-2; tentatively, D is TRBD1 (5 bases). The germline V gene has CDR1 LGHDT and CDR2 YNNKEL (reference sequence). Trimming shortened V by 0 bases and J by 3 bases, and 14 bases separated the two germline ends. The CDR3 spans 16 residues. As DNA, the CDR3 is TGTGCCAGCAGCCAAGATACCCAGGGATGGGACTATGGCTACACCTTC. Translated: CASSQDTQGWDYGYTF.

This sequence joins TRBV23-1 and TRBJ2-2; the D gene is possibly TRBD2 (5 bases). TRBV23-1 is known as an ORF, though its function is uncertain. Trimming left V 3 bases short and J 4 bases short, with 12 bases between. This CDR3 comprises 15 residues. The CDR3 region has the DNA TGCGCCAGCAGTCATCGGGGATTAAGCACCGGGGAGCTGTTTTTT. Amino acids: CASSHRGLSTGELFF.

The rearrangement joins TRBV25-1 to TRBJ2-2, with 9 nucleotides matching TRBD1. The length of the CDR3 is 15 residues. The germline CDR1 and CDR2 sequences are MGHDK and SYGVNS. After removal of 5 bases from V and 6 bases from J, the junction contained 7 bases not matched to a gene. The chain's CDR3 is CASSRTGDNSGELFF. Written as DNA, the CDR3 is TGTGCCAGCAGTCGGACAGGGGATAATTCCGGGGAGCTGTTTTTT.

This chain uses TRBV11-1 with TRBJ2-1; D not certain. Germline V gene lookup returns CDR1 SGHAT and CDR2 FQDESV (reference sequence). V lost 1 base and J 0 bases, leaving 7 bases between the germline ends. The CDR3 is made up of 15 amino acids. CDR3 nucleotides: TGTGCCAGCAGCTTAGGAGCTTTCTCCTACAATGAGCAGTTCTTC. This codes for CASSLGAFSYNEQFF.

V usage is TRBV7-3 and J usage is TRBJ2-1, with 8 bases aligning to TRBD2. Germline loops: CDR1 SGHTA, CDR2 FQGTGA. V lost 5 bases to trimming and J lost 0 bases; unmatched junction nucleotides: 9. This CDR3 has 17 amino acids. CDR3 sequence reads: CASSPHTGGSSYNEQFF. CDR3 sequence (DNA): TGTGCCAGCAGCCCCCATACGGGGGGGAGCTCCTACAATGAGCAGTTCTTC.

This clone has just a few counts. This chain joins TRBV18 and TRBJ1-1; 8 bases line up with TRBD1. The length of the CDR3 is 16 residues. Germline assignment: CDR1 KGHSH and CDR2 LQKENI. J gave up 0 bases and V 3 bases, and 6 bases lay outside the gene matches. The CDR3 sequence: CASSPRTGTMNTEAFF. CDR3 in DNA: TGTGCCAGCTCACCGAGGACAGGGACCATGAACACTGAAGCTTTCTTT.

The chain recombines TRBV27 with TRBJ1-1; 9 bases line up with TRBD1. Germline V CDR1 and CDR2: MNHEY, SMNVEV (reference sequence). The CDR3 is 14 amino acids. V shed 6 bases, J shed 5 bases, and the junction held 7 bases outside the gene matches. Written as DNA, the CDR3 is TGTGCCAGCAGCCGAGGGACAGGGCGGACTGAAGCTTTCTTT. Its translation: CASSRGTGRTEAFF.

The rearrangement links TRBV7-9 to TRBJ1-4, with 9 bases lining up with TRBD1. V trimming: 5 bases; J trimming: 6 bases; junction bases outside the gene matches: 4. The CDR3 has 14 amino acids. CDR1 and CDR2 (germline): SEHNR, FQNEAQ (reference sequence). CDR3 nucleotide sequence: TGTGCCAGCAGCCTAGGACAGGGGCATGAAAAACTGTTTTTT. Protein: CASSLGQGHEKLFF.

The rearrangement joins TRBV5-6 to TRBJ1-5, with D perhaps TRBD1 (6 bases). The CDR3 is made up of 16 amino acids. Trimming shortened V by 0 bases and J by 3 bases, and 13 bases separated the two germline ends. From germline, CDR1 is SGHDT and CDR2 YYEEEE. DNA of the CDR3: TGTGCCAGCAGCTTGGCGGGACACCCACCCAATCAGCCCCAGCATTTT. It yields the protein CASSLAGHPPNQPQHF.

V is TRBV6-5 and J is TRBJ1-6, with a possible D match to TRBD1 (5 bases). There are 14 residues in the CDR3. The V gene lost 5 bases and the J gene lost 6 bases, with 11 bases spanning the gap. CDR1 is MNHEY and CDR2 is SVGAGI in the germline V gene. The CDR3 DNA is TGTGCCAGCAGTCTTGGGAGGGGTAATTCACCCCTCCACTTT. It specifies CASSLGRGNSPLHF.

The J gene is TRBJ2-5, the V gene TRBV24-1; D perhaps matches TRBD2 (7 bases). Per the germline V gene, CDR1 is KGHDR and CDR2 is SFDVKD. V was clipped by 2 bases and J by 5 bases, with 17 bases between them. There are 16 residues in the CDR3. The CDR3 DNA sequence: TGTGCCACCAGTGATTCACCACGAACGGGGGGCGAGACCCAGTACTTC. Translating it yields CATSDSPRTGGETQYF.

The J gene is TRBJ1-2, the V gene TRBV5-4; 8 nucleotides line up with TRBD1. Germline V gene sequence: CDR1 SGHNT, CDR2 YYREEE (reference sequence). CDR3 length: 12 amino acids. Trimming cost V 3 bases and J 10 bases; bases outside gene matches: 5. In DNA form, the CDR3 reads TGTGCCAGCAGCTCCTACAGGGGGACCTACACCTTC. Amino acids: CASSSYRGTYTF.

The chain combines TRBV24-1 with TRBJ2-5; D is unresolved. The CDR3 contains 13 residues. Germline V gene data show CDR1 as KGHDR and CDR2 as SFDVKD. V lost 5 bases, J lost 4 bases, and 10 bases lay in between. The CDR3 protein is CATSVGAVETQYF. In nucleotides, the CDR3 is TGTGCCACCAGTGTCGGAGCTGTAGAGACCCAGTACTTC.

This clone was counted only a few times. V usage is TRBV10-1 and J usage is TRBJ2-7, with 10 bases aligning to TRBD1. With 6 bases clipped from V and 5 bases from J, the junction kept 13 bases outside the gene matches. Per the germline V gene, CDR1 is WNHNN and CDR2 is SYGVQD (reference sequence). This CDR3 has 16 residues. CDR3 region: CASRDNRDRGFDEQYV. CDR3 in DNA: TGCGCCAGCAGAGATAACCGGGACAGGGGTTTTGACGAGCAGTACGTC.

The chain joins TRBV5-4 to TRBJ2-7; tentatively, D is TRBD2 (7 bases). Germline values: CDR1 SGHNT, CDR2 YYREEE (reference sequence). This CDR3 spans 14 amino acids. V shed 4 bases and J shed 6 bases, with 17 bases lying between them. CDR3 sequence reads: CASSRGGQGSEQYV. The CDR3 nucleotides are TGTGCCAGCAGCCGGGGAGGGCAGGGGAGCGAGCAGTACGTC.